Below are 22 T cell receptor beta chains sequenced from a single sample in a study of T cells in narcolepsy. Libraries were prepared by immunoSEQ multiplex PCR; TCRdb keeps only in-frame clonotypes and omits some of them. The top ten clones hold 4% to 4.5% of a sample with about 20,000 clones, 80% to 85% of them seen once. The sample taken for sequencing was memory (CD45RA-) CD4+ T cells from blood. The source is a human donor in good health.

The gene calls are TRBV7-2 and TRBJ2-7; D is possibly TRBD1 (6 bases). This CDR3 region has 15 residues. Trimming removed 4 bases at V and 4 bases at J, with 17 bases between. Germline V gives CDR1 SGHTA, CDR2 FQGNSA. CDR3 sequence: CASSSGQTNRYEQYF. CDR3 in DNA: TGTGCCAGCAGCTCGGGACAAACTAACCGTTACGAGCAGTACTTC.

This chain uses TRBV18 with TRBJ2-6; D not certain. The CDR3 covers 14 residues. Deletions cut 8 bases from V and 2 bases from J, with 10 bases between. Germline assignment: CDR1 KGHSH and CDR2 LQKENI. CDR3 sequence (DNA): TGTGCCAGCCTGGATCAAGCTGGGGCCAACGTCCTGACTTTC. Protein sequence: CASLDQAGANVLTF. The variable domain in full, with the rest retrieved from reference TRBV18 and TRBJ2-6, is NAGVMQNPRHLVRRRGQEARLRCSPMKGHSHVYWYRQLPEEGLKFMVYLQKENIIDESGMPKERFSAEFPKEGPSILRIQQVVRGDSAAYFCASLDQAGANVLTFGAGSRLTVL.

The chain carries TRBV27 and TRBJ2-5; maybe TRBD2 (5 bases). The V gene's germline CDR1 is MNHEY and CDR2 SMNVEV (reference sequence). Trimming left V 7 bases short and J 3 bases short, with 9 bases between. The CDR3 spans 12 residues. CDR3 in amino acids: CASKDWEETQYF. In DNA form, the CDR3 reads TGTGCCAGCAAGGACTGGGAAGAGACCCAGTACTTC.

The genes are TRBV19 and TRBJ1-2; 9 nucleotides align to TRBD1. This CDR3 comprises 15 residues. CDR1 is LNHDA, CDR2 SQIVND, per germline (reference sequence). Germline trimming cut 6 bases from V and 0 bases from J; bases unmatched to any gene: 5. For the CDR3, the DNA is TGTGCCAGTAGAAAGGACAGGGGAGCTAACTATGGCTACACCTTC. Protein sequence: CASRKDRGANYGYTF.

CDR3 sequence (DNA): TGTGCCAGCTCACCACGGGCGGGGGGAGACACAGATACGCAGTATTTT. It encodes CASSPRAGGDTDTQYF. The rearrangement links TRBV18 to TRBJ2-3; the match to TRBD2 covers 8 bases. Germline V lookup: CDR1 KGHSH, CDR2 LQKENI. The CDR3 contains 16 residues. J gave up 2 bases and V 1 base, and 5 bases lay outside the gene matches.

J is TRBJ1-1 and V is TRBV6-6, with D hard to call. The CDR3 is 13 amino acids. The germline CDR1 and CDR2 sequences are MNHNY and SVGAGI (reference sequence). The V gene lost 6 bases and the J gene lost 3 bases, with 11 bases spanning the gap. The CDR3 bases are TGTGCCAGCAGCCACTCTAGAGACACTGAAGCTTTCTTT. Translation gives CASSHSRDTEAFF.

The gene calls are TRBV7-2 and TRBJ2-3, with 8 nucleotides matching TRBD2. CDR1 and CDR2 from the germline V gene are SGHTA and FQGNSA. Unmatched junction bases numbered 5, after V lost 0 bases and J lost 6 bases. The CDR3 runs to 15 residues. Here the CDR3 reads CASSLALLAEDTQYF. CDR3 sequence (DNA): TGTGCCAGCAGCTTAGCATTACTAGCGGAGGATACGCAGTATTTT.

V usage is TRBV6-6 and J usage is TRBJ2-5; a possible D gene is TRBD2 (6 bases). Germline V gene lookup returns CDR1 MNHNY and CDR2 SVGAGI (reference sequence). The CDR3 is 12 residues long. Trimming shortened V by 4 bases and J by 7 bases, and 10 bases separated the two germline ends. CDR3 bases: TGTGCCAGCAGTTTCACGGAGGGGACCCAGTACTTC. Protein sequence: CASSFTEGTQYF.

V is TRBV11-2 and J is TRBJ1-1; D ambiguous. CDR3 length: 13 amino acids. From germline, CDR1 is SGHAT and CDR2 FQNNGV. V lost 3 bases and J 1 base, leaving 6 bases between the germline ends. The CDR3 nucleotides read TGTGCCAGCAGCTTGTCAGGGAACACTGAAGCTTTCTTT. It is translated as CASSLSGNTEAFF.

The chain employs TRBV5-1 and TRBJ2-1, with no clear D. Germline loops: CDR1 SGHRS, CDR2 YFSETQ. V lost 4 bases and J lost 15, with 14 bases in between. The CDR3 sequence is 11 residues long. CDR3 sequence (DNA): TGCGCCAGCAGCCCCGACTCTCTGTTGTTCTTC. Amino acid sequence: CASSPDSLLFF.

This clone was counted between two and nine times. The chain carries TRBV4-2 and TRBJ1-3; D unclear. CDR1 is LGHNA, CDR2 YNFKEQ, per germline. The V end was cut by 0 bases, the J end by 3 bases, with 9 bases between. The CDR3 has 15 residues. In DNA form, the CDR3 reads TGTGCCAGCAGCCAAGAAAGAGGTAGTGGAAACACCATATATTTT. It yields the protein CASSQERGSGNTIYF.

Only one count was recorded for this clone. This chain uses TRBV5-8 with TRBJ1-5; 9 bases line up with TRBD1. V shed 5 bases and J 6 bases; nucleotides not matched to a gene: 9. Looked up from germline, CDR1 is SGHTS and CDR2 is YDEGEE. This CDR3 region has 15 residues. CDR3 sequence (DNA): TGTGCCAGCAGGTCCGGGACAGGGTTTGGTCAGCCCCAGCATTTT. It specifies CASRSGTGFGQPQHF. The full variable domain, in which reference TRBV5-8 and TRBJ1-5 provide the parts outside the CDR3, is EAGVTQSPTHLIKTRGQQATLRCSPISGHTSVYWYQQALGLGLQFLLWYDEGEERNRGNFPPRFSGRQFPNYSSELNVNALELEDSALYLCASRSGTGFGQPQHFGDGTRLSIL.

J is TRBJ2-7 and V is TRBV7-9; possible D gene TRBD2, 6 bases. Germline V lookup: CDR1 SEHNR, CDR2 FQNEAQ (reference sequence). The length of the CDR3 is 14 residues. V was cut by 6 bases and J by 0 bases, with 12 bases left in between. The DNA of the CDR3 is TGTGCCAGCAGACGAGACGGGAGCTCCTACGAGCAGTACTTC. This translates into CASRRDGSSYEQYF.

CDR3: CASSSSSYNSPLHF. The CDR3, as DNA: TGTGCCAGCAGTTCCAGCTCCTATAATTCACCCCTCCACTTT. V gene TRBV6-1 combines with J gene TRBJ1-6; D is ambiguous. V dropped 5 bases and J dropped 0 bases, with 5 bases sitting between them. The germline CDR1 and CDR2 sequences are MNHNS and SASEGT. There are 14 residues in the CDR3.

The rearrangement joins TRBV11-2 to TRBJ2-2; D might be TRBD1 (6 bases). Trimming left V 5 bases short and J 5 bases short, with 12 bases between. This CDR3 is 14 amino acids long. Germline values: CDR1 SGHAT, CDR2 FQNNGV. The CDR3 region has the DNA TGTGCCAGCAGCATACCGGGACAAACCGGGGAGCTGTTTTTT. Amino acids: CASSIPGQTGELFF.

V and J are TRBV5-6 and TRBJ2-5, with TRBD2 as a possible D gene (5 bases). The CDR3 is 13 residues long. V shed 7 bases and J shed 3 bases, with 13 bases lying between them. Germline CDR1 SGHDT, CDR2 YYEEEE. The CDR3: CASQAGVEETQYF. As DNA, the CDR3 is TGTGCCAGCCAAGCCGGGGTCGAAGAGACCCAGTACTTC.

The chain uses TRBV19 and TRBJ2-3; possibly TRBD1 for D (5 bases). From germline, CDR1 is LNHDA and CDR2 SQIVND (reference sequence). The CDR3 contains 14 residues. The V end lost 5 bases, the J end lost 3 bases, and 12 bases lay between the germline ends. The CDR3 reads CASSSQEITDTQYF. The CDR3 nucleotides read TGTGCCAGTAGTTCACAGGAGATAACAGATACGCAGTATTTT.

V gene TRBV5-8 combines with J gene TRBJ2-5, with no clear D. The CDR3 runs 14 residues. Trimming left V 0 bases short and J 3 bases short, with 9 bases between. Germline V gene sequence: CDR1 SGHTS, CDR2 YDEGEE. CDR3 region: CASSLGSGEETQYF. Here the CDR3 DNA reads TGTGCCAGCAGCTTGGGTTCTGGGGAAGAGACCCAGTACTTC.

This sequence joins TRBV2 and TRBJ1-1; D is perhaps TRBD1 (5 bases). V lost 3 bases, J lost 2 bases, and 10 bases lay in between. The CDR3 runs to 14 residues. Germline CDR1 SNHLY, CDR2 FYNNEI. This chain's CDR3 is CASSEGPFNTEAFF. The CDR3 region has the DNA TGTGCCAGCAGTGAGGGACCATTTAACACTGAAGCTTTCTTT.

This clone was seen more than once but under ten times. The rearrangement uses TRBV9 and TRBJ2-2; TRBD2 matches at 10 bases. CDR3 length: 16 amino acids. With V trimmed by 0 bases and J by 6 bases, 5 bases remained unmatched. Per the germline V gene, CDR1 is SGDLS and CDR2 is YYNGEE. The CDR3 sequence: CASSVAAGGPAGELFF. The CDR3 DNA reads as TGTGCCAGCAGCGTAGCAGCGGGGGGGCCTGCCGGGGAGCTGTTTTTT.

The chain is built from TRBV10-3 and TRBJ2-3; 11 bases align to TRBD1. Germline V gives CDR1 ENHRY, CDR2 SYGVKD. The junction had 8 bases not matched to a gene; V was cut back by 7 bases and J by 5 bases. The CDR3 runs 15 residues. CDR3 in amino acids: CAITRGQGEVDTQYF. The CDR3 DNA sequence: TGTGCCATCACGAGGGGACAGGGGGAGGTAGATACGCAGTATTTT.

V and J are TRBV9 and TRBJ2-1; D gene ambiguous. Between the trimmed V and J ends, which lost 0 bases and 0 bases, there was a span of 7 bases. This CDR3 contains 15 residues. The V gene's germline CDR1 is SGDLS and CDR2 YYNGEE. The CDR3 DNA sequence: TGTGCCAGCAGCGTAGACCTTAACTCCTACAATGAGCAGTTCTTC. This codes for CASSVDLNSYNEQFF. Complete variable domain (other parts from reference TRBV9 and TRBJ2-1): DSGVTQTPKHLITATGQRVTLRCSPRSGDLSVYWYQQSLDQGLQFLIQYYNGEERAKGNILERFSAQQFPDLHSELNLSSLELGDSALYFCASSVDLNSYNEQFFGPGTRLTVL.